Listed below are T cell receptor beta chains from one sample, sequenced in a study of blood T cell repertoires in COVID-19. The assay was immunoSEQ multiplex PCR, and TCRdb's table has in-frame clones only and misses some. In the table there are 320,000 or so clones, around 85% of which are singletons. The sample was PBMCs or T cells enriched from blood (not recorded which). The origin of the receptors is a woman aged 30 to 39 who had been exposed to COVID-19. Each CDR3 is given with its conserved first and last residue. The order of the fields is J gene, CDR3 length, V gene, CDR3 protein.

j_gene: TRBJ1-1
len: 14
v_gene: TRBV2
CDR3aa: CASSVLPTNTEAFF

j_gene: TRBJ1-2
len: 14
v_gene: TRBV2
CDR3aa: CASSEGTVEYGYTF

j_gene: TRBJ2-1
len: 14
v_gene: TRBV9
CDR3aa: CASSVGDTYNEQFF

j_gene: TRBJ2-7
len: 14
v_gene: TRBV7-2
CDR3aa: CASSPQGGVDEQYF

j_gene: TRBJ1-1
len: 14
v_gene: TRBV28
CDR3aa: CASSPRLLNTEAFF

j_gene: TRBJ1-6
len: 15
v_gene: TRBV7-3
CDR3aa: CASSAQTGHNSPLHF

j_gene: TRBJ2-7
len: 18
v_gene: TRBV4-1
CDR3aa: CASSQARSTRGYSYEQYF

j_gene: TRBJ2-2
len: 16
v_gene: TRBV7-2
CDR3aa: CASSRRRGRNTGELFF

j_gene: TRBJ1-2
len: 17
v_gene: TRBV6-1
CDR3aa: CASSEEQEFGWNYGYTF

j_gene: TRBJ1-1
len: 14
v_gene: TRBV2
CDR3aa: CATTFVGGRTEAFF

j_gene: TRBJ1-2
len: 15
v_gene: TRBV28
CDR3aa: CASSGAGTANYGYTF

j_gene: TRBJ2-5
len: 14
v_gene: TRBV7-6
CDR3aa: CASSLTSGQETQYF

j_gene: TRBJ2-7
len: 20
v_gene: TRBV27
CDR3aa: CASSPSVYESLGQLDYEQYF

j_gene: TRBJ1-5
len: 15
v_gene: TRBV30
CDR3aa: CAWSVRGESNQPQHF

j_gene: TRBJ1-1
len: 14
v_gene: TRBV6-2/TRBV6-3
CDR3aa: CASSLRDTNTEAFF

j_gene: TRBJ1-1
len: 15
v_gene: TRBV6-5
CDR3aa: CASTTTGGLNTEAFF

j_gene: TRBJ2-1
len: 18
v_gene: TRBV7-6
CDR3aa: CASSYLSAGTRGANEQFF

j_gene: TRBJ2-7
len: 13
v_gene: TRBV28
CDR3aa: CASSLAGAYEQYF

j_gene: TRBJ1-5
len: 14
v_gene: TRBV2
CDR3aa: CASRTDYSNQPQHF

j_gene: TRBJ2-5
len: 15
v_gene: TRBV18
CDR3aa: CASSPPGLAGETQYF

j_gene: TRBJ2-7
len: 14
v_gene: TRBV5-8
CDR3aa: CASSHQQGPYEQYF

j_gene: TRBJ1-2
len: 14
v_gene: TRBV5-4
CDR3aa: CASSLDRRNYGYTF

j_gene: TRBJ2-2
len: 15
v_gene: TRBV27
CDR3aa: CASSFSGPGGGELFF

j_gene: TRBJ1-3
len: 18
v_gene: TRBV10-1
CDR3aa: CASGAPGQGPRSGNTIYF

j_gene: TRBJ2-1
len: 17
v_gene: TRBV5-1
CDR3aa: CASSAWGASGSKNEQFF

j_gene: TRBJ2-7
len: 15
v_gene: TRBV28
CDR3aa: CASSLADRDLDEQYF

j_gene: TRBJ2-7
len: 17
v_gene: TRBV5-4
CDR3aa: CASSLASGGLATYEQYF

j_gene: TRBJ2-2
len: 15
v_gene: TRBV5-4
CDR3aa: CASSWTGSGTGELFF

j_gene: TRBJ1-4
len: 15
v_gene: TRBV2
CDR3aa: CASSTGQGENEKLFF

j_gene: TRBJ2-1
len: 16
v_gene: TRBV6-2/TRBV6-3
CDR3aa: CASSYRSAGYGGAQFF

j_gene: TRBJ2-6
len: 16
v_gene: TRBV7-9
CDR3aa: CASSLVSEYGANVLTF

j_gene: TRBJ2-7
len: 15
v_gene: TRBV18
CDR3aa: CASSLRGEISYEQYF

j_gene: TRBJ1-1
len: 15
v_gene: TRBV27
CDR3aa: CASSIPWTGDGEAFF

j_gene: TRBJ1-2
len: 13
v_gene: TRBV28
CDR3aa: CASTPELRAGYTF

j_gene: TRBJ2-2
len: 16
v_gene: TRBV4-1
CDR3aa: CASSHSLDRVTGELFF

j_gene: TRBJ2-2
len: 14
v_gene: TRBV9
CDR3aa: CASSVERTTGELFF

j_gene: TRBJ2-7
len: 15
v_gene: TRBV5-1
CDR3aa: CASSLAPDRTYEQYF

j_gene: TRBJ2-2
len: 18
v_gene: TRBV9
CDR3aa: CASSVVPAGVGNTGELFF

j_gene: TRBJ1-3
len: 16
v_gene: TRBV29-1
CDR3aa: CSVVLAGGNRINTIYF

j_gene: TRBJ2-4
len: 14
v_gene: TRBV20-1
CDR3aa: CSASGTSGKNIQYF

j_gene: TRBJ2-3
len: 13
v_gene: TRBV9
CDR3aa: CASSVGGPDTQYF

j_gene: TRBJ2-5
len: 14
v_gene: TRBV5-4
CDR3aa: CASSLGTSKETQYF